One T cell receptor beta chain is described in this entry. Its antigen is still unknown. An end of the junction does not agree with germline; a read error may underlie this. cDNA specific to TCR beta was made from around 470 ng of total RNA, with a constant-region primer employed for priming. It was through three nested multiplex PCR rounds of slightly modified ARM-PCR that TCR beta libraries arose. Researchers ran the first two PCR rounds for roughly 11 cycles each with TRBV1-TRBV30 forward primers and a C-beta reverse primer. MiXCR, run by TCRdb on the multiplex PCR reads, gives a single entry per CDR3 protein. The sample has about 64,000 distinct CDR3 sequences; roughly two thirds are singletons. The germline CDR1 and CDR2 sequences are SGHAT and FQNNGV. This CDR3 has 16 residues. This entry belongs to a study of tumor-infiltrating lymphocytes in primary liver carcinoma. As for the study in general: All patients, whether men or women, fell within 30 to 69 years of age. Maximum tumor diameters ranged from about 4 to 10 cm, stage T1-T3 N0M0.

Investigators took RNA and DNA out together from roughly 20-30 mg of unsorted bulk tissue. Tumors were each sampled at five separate regions. Broader study findings: Overlap between tumor regions exceeded overlap of tumor with adjacent tissue or blood.

Sequenced input: liver tumor tissue from sampling region 4. Subset reported: tumor region T4, right-lateral pole. The sequence came from a man between 40 and 49 years old with primary liver carcinoma and hepatitis B virus infection. J is TRBJ2-5 and V is TRBV11-2, with a weak D call TRBD2 (6 bases). The CDR3 nucleotides read TGTGCAAGCAGCCAGACTCCTGGCGGGGCGAAAGGGACCCAGTACTTC. Its protein product is CASSQTPGGAKGTQYF. Full variable domain (remainder filled in from reference TRBV11-2 and TRBJ2-5): EAGVAQSPRYKIIEKRQSVAFWCNPISGHATLYWYQQILGQGPKLLIQFQNNGVVDDSQLPKDRFSAERLKGVDSTLKIQPAKLEDSAVYLCASSQTPGGAKGTQYFGPGTRLLVL.